One and the same sample provided the 23 T cell receptor beta chains below, sequenced in a study of siplizumab effects on memory and regulatory T cells. Researchers maintained the mixed lymphocyte reaction cells in coculture at 37°C for approximately six days. These receptors are not linked to any known antigen. Assay used: immunoSEQ multiplex PCR; TCRdb lists only in-frame clones, some missing. The top ten clones hold 6% to 6.5% of a sample with 20,000 or so clones, about 45% of them seen once. The sample taken for sequencing was CFSE-low (dividing) CD4+ T cells sorted from an allogeneic mixed lymphocyte reaction. All receptors derive from a human donor in good health; the cells came from an allogeneic mixed lymphocyte reaction. Some clones in this sample may be carry-over from other donors' samples.

This chain connects TRBV19 to TRBJ1-4; TRBD1 aligns across 10 bases. The CDR3 is 15 residues long. From germline, CDR1 is LNHDA and CDR2 SQIVND (reference sequence). The V segment lost 7 bases and the J segment 8 bases; nucleotides outside the gene matches: 10. CDR3 sequence: CASKVAGTGEEKLFF. CDR3 DNA: TGTGCCAGTAAGGTCGCCGGGACAGGGGAGGAAAAACTGTTTTTT.

This clone was observed a few times. The chain links TRBV6-6 to TRBJ1-1; D not resolved. In germline, CDR1 is MNHNY, CDR2 SVGAGI (reference sequence). Trimming took 0 bases from V and 8 from J, leaving 16 bases between them. The length of the CDR3 is 15 residues. CDR3 protein: CASSYSTLPTTEAFF. The CDR3 nucleotides are TGTGCCAGCAGTTACTCAACCCTTCCAACCACCGAAGCTTTCTTT.

Details on this clone: No DNA is shown, since the ends of the CDR3 on it are uncertain; the CDR3 is the one TCRdb lists. In the same sample, other DNA sequences code for this CDR3. V usage is TRBV27 and J usage is TRBJ2-6. The CDR3 sequence runs 15 residues, both termini included. Germline V CDR1 and CDR2: MNHEY, SMNVEV (reference sequence). CDR3 protein: CASSLWGAGANVLTF.

The V call is TRBV5-4, the J call TRBJ1-1; 8 bases are a match to TRBD1. The trim removed 4 bases at V and 4 bases at J, leaving 6 bases unmatched. The CDR3 extends over 14 amino acids. Germline lookup yields CDR1 SGHNT and CDR2 YYREEE (reference sequence). The CDR3 coding sequence is TGTGCCAGCAGCCCGAGGACAGGGTTCACTGAAGCTTTCTTT. Protein: CASSPRTGFTEAFF. Complete variable domain (other parts from reference TRBV5-4 and TRBJ1-1): ETGVTQSPTHLIKTRGQQVTLRCSSQSGHNTVSWYQQALGQGPQFIFQYYREEENGRGNFPPRFSGLQFPNYSSELNVNALELDDSALYLCASSPRTGFTEAFFGQGTRLTVV.

This clone was seen a few times. The chain carries TRBV7-9 and TRBJ1-1; 7 nucleotides match TRBD1. There are 14 residues in the CDR3. Per the germline V gene, CDR1 is SEHNR and CDR2 is FQNEAQ (reference sequence). The V gene end was trimmed by 7 bases and the J gene end by 5 bases; junction bases not matched to a gene: 10. CDR3 protein: CASNRRGQGTEAFF. CDR3 sequence (DNA): TGTGCCAGCAACCGGAGGGGGCAGGGAACTGAAGCTTTCTTT.

The sample holds a few counts of this clone. The rearrangement uses TRBV6-6 and TRBJ1-6; 10 bases are a match to TRBD1. Germline CDR1 MNHNY, CDR2 SVGAGI (reference sequence). The CDR3 has 16 residues. The J segment lost 7 bases and the V segment lost 2 bases, leaving 5 bases of the junction unmatched. Here the CDR3 DNA reads TGTGCCAGCAGTTACGGGTGGGACAGGGGAAATTCACCCCTCCACTTT. Amino acid sequence: CASSYGWDRGNSPLHF.

This clone was counted a few times. The chain has TRBV7-3 and TRBJ1-2; D ambiguous. V lost 5 bases to trimming and J lost 7 bases, with 14 bases between them. CDR1 and CDR2 (germline): SGHTA, FQGTGA. This CDR3 has 13 residues. The CDR3 coding sequence is TGTGCCAGCAGCGCCGGTCCCCGGATTGGCTACACCTTC. It translates to CASSAGPRIGYTF.

This clone was detected a few times. Compared with germline, one end of the junction differs, possibly owing to a read error. The chain employs TRBV27 and TRBJ1-6, with 7 bases identical to TRBD1. This CDR3 comprises 16 residues. Germline values: CDR1 MNHEY, CDR2 SMNVEV (reference sequence). In DNA form, the CDR3 reads TGTGCCAGCAGATTATGGCAGGGGGTAGAGAATTCACCCCTCCACTTT. It yields the protein CASRLWQGVENSPLHF.

This sequence joins TRBV18 and TRBJ2-2; D may match TRBD1 or TRBD2 (5 bases each). This CDR3 is built from 15 residues. V lost 8 bases to trimming and J lost 6 bases, with 19 bases between them. Per the germline V gene, CDR1 is KGHSH and CDR2 is LQKENI. The DNA of the CDR3 is TGTGCCAGCGGGCGTTCGGTTTCGGGGCCCGGGGAGCTGTTTTTT. Amino acid sequence: CASGRSVSGPGELFF.

The chain employs TRBV7-9 and TRBJ2-1, with a tentative D call TRBD2 (6 bases). The CDR3 sequence is 13 residues long. V dropped 5 bases and J dropped 6 bases, with 11 bases sitting between them. Germline CDR1 and CDR2: SEHNR and FQNEAQ (reference sequence). CDR3 in amino acids: CASSRGGGNEQFF. The DNA of the CDR3 is TGTGCCAGCAGCAGGGGAGGAGGCAATGAGCAGTTCTTC.

This clone was seen more than once but under ten times. The chain combines TRBV5-6 with TRBJ2-5; 8 bases align to TRBD2. Germline CDR1 reads SGHDT; CDR2 reads YYEEEE. After removal of 1 base from V and 5 bases from J, the junction contained 7 bases not matched to a gene. This CDR3 comprises 15 residues. CDR3 nucleotide sequence: TGTGCCAGCAGCTTGATACGGCCTAGCGGGGAGACCCAGTACTTC. This codes for CASSLIRPSGETQYF.

This clone occurred a few times. The chain couples TRBV25-1 to TRBJ1-1; D perhaps matches TRBD1 (6 bases). The V end lost 6 bases, the J end lost 0 bases, and 14 bases lay between the germline ends. CDR3 length: 15 residues. CDR1 is MGHDK, CDR2 SYGVNS, per germline. The CDR3 sequence is CASREDSPMNTEAFF. The CDR3 DNA reads TGTGCCAGCAGAGAGGACAGTCCAATGAACACTGAAGCTTTCTTT.

The chain combines TRBV27 with TRBJ2-4; no reliable D call. The germline V gene encodes CDR1 MNHEY and CDR2 SMNVEV (reference sequence). The CDR3 extends over 14 amino acids. The germline V and J ends were trimmed by 6 bases and 0 bases, with 9 bases remaining between them. The CDR3 bases are TGTGCCAGCAGAAAAAGTGGAGCCAAAAACATTCAGTACTTC. It codes for CASRKSGAKNIQYF.

This clone was seen only a few times. The chain has TRBV6-5 and TRBJ2-5; 8 nucleotides line up with TRBD1. This CDR3 spans 13 amino acids. The germline gives CDR1 MNHEY, CDR2 SVGAGI. V shed 9 bases and J 5 bases; nucleotides not matched to a gene: 8. CDR3 nucleotides: TGTGCCAGGAGGACAGGGAGAATCGAGACCCAGTACTTC. Translated: CARRTGRIETQYF.

There are many counts of this clone. The chain couples TRBV7-2 to TRBJ1-6, with D uncertain. This CDR3 comprises 15 residues. Germline-derived CDR1 and CDR2 are SGHTA and FQGNSA. V lost 1 base and J lost 6, with 10 bases in between. CDR3 nucleotide sequence: TGTGCCAGCAGCTTAGTACTGCCAGTTAATTCACCCCTCCACTTT. Its protein product is CASSLVLPVNSPLHF.

The V gene is TRBV7-9, the J gene TRBJ1-2; TRBD1 might be the D (5 bases). The CDR3 totals 15 residues. V was cut by 5 bases and J by 0 bases, with 13 bases left in between. CDR1 and CDR2 (germline): SEHNR, FQNEAQ (reference sequence). The CDR3 nucleotides read TGTGCCAGCAGCAGGAGGGACGGACCTAACTATGGCTACACCTTC. Its protein is CASSRRDGPNYGYTF. The full variable domain, completed using reference TRBV7-9 and TRBJ1-2, is DTGVSQNPRHKITKRGQNVTFRCDPISEHNRLYWYRQTLGQGPEFLTYFQNEAQLEKSRLLSDRFSAERPKGSFSTLEIQRTEQGDSAMYLCASSRRDGPNYGYTFGSGTRLTVV.

This clone turned up a few times. This rearrangement joins TRBV5-1 to TRBJ2-4; no clear D. In germline, CDR1 is SGHRS, CDR2 YFSETQ. The CDR3 totals 14 residues. V lost 0 bases and J 5 bases, leaving 9 bases between the germline ends. The CDR3 nucleotides are TGCGCCAGCAGCTTGGCCTTTGGGGAAAACATTCAGTACTTC. The encoded protein is CASSLAFGENIQYF.

This chain joins TRBV6-5 and TRBJ1-6, with TRBD1 as a possible D gene (5 bases). The CDR3 is 16 residues long. CDR1 is MNHEY and CDR2 is SVGAGI in the germline V gene. Trimming took 3 bases from V and 5 from J, leaving 14 bases between them. CDR3 residues: CASSYNPGRHNSPLHF. The CDR3 coding sequence is TGTGCCAGCAGTTATAACCCGGGACGGCATAATTCACCCCTCCACTTT.

This clone came up a few times. The genes are TRBV7-8 and TRBJ2-7; 7 bases are shared with TRBD1. The CDR3 covers 16 residues. The V gene's germline CDR1 is SGHVS and CDR2 FQNEAQ. Losses at the gene ends were 5 bases for V and 4 bases for J; bases not matched to a gene: 14. CDR3 in amino acids: CASSVQGDLGPYEQYF. CDR3 bases: TGTGCCAGCAGCGTTCAGGGGGACCTTGGCCCTTACGAGCAGTACTTC.

This clone turned up a few times. V is TRBV6-6 and J is TRBJ2-7; 10 nucleotides align to TRBD2. With 9 bases clipped from V and 4 bases from J, the junction kept 3 bases outside the gene matches. The CDR3 consists of 12 residues. The germline V gene encodes CDR1 MNHNY and CDR2 SVGAGI (reference sequence). The CDR3: CASSSGRYEQYF. As DNA, the CDR3 is TGTGCCAGTTCTAGCGGGAGATACGAGCAGTACTTC.

The chain has TRBV27 and TRBJ1-6; D is unclear. With 2 bases removed from V and 0 bases from J, the gap between germline ends came to 14 bases. Germline V gene sequence: CDR1 MNHEY, CDR2 SMNVEV (reference sequence). CDR3 length: 18 residues. The DNA of the CDR3 is TGTGCCAGCAGTTTAGTCGGACCGTTGAGCTCCTATAATTCACCCCTCCACTTT. Translated, it gives CASSLVGPLSSYNSPLHF.

This chain joins TRBV7-6 and TRBJ2-5; possibly TRBD1 for D (6 bases). V shed 0 bases and J shed 4 bases, with 15 bases lying between them. There are 16 residues in the CDR3. Germline V gene data show CDR1 as SGHVS and CDR2 as FNYEAQ. CDR3 DNA: TGTGCCAGCAGCTTAGCGTTTGGGGCAGGGGTAGAGACCCAGTACTTC. Residues: CASSLAFGAGVETQYF.

This clone was picked up a small number of times. The chain links TRBV6-5 to TRBJ1-1; D is unclear. The CDR3 covers 14 residues. Trimming shortened V by 6 bases and J by 4 bases, and 15 bases separated the two germline ends. Germline CDR1 MNHEY, CDR2 SVGAGI. The CDR3 region has the DNA TGTGCCAGCAGATTCCGGGCCAGAGGCACTGAAGCTTTCTTT. Translating gives CASRFRARGTEAFF.